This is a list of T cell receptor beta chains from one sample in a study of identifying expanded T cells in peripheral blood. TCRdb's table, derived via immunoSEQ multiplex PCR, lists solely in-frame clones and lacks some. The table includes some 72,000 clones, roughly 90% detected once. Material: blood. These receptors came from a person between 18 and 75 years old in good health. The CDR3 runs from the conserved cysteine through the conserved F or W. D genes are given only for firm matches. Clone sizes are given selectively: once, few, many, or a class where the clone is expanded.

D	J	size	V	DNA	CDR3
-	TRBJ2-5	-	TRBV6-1	TGTGCCAGCAGTGAGAGAGGGAAAAGCGGTTCAGAGACCCAGTACTTC	CASSERGKSGSETQYF
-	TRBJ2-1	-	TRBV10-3	TGTGCCATCAGTGAGGCCTACGGGACGACGTACAATGAGCAGTTCTTC	CAISEAYGTTYNEQFF
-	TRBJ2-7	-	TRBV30	TGTGCCTGGAGTGTAAGGGCAGACTACGAGCAGTACTTC	CAWSVRADYEQYF
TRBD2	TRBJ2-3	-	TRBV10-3	TGTGCCATCAGTGTCGGGGGGGAAAGCACAGATACGCAGTATTTT	CAISVGGESTDTQYF
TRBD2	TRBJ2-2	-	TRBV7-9	TGTGCCAGCAGTCCGATCCCTACTAGCGGGAGTTGGACCGGGGAGCTGTTTTTT	CASSPIPTSGSWTGELFF
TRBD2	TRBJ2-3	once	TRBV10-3	TGTGCCACCCAGAGTGCGGGGGGGGCCAAGAGCACAGATACGCAGTATTTT	CATQSAGGAKSTDTQYF
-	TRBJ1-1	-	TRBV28	TGTGCCAGCAGTTTACCCGGCACTGAAGCTTTCTTT	CASSLPGTEAFF
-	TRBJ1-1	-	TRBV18	TGTGCCAGCTCACCCAGGAGCTCGAACACTGAAGCTTTCTTT	CASSPRSSNTEAFF
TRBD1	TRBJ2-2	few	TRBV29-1	TGCAGCGTTGTGACAGGGGGCCCCGGGGAGCTGTTTTTT	CSVVTGGPGELFF
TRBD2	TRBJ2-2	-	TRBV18	TGTGCCAGCTCACTCCGCGGGGGGGCCGACACCGGGGAGCTGTTTTTT	CASSLRGGADTGELFF
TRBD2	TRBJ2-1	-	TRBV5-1	TGCGCCAGCAGCTATCTAGCGGGGGATAACAATGAGCAGTTCTTC	CASSYLAGDNNEQFF
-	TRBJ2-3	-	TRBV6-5	TGTGCCAGCAGTTACCATGGACCGGATACGCAGTATTTT	CASSYHGPDTQYF
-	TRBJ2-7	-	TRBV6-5	TGTGCCAGCAGCCTCGGAACCTGGACGGACGGGGAAGTGTACTTC	CASSLGTWTDGEVYF
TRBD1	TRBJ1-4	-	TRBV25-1	TGTGCCAGCGCCTGGACAGGGGGTGAAAAACTGTTTTTT	CASAWTGGEKLFF
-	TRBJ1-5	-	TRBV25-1	TGTGCCAGCAGGGTCCCGGAGCCCCAGCATTTT	CASRVPEPQHF
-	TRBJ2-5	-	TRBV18	TGTGCCAGCTCACCAGAGTTTTCGCGATCGGAGACCCAGTACTTC	CASSPEFSRSETQYF
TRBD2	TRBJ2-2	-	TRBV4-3	TGCGCCAGCAGCCAAGGGCTAGCGGGAGCCAGGGAGCTGTTTTTT	CASSQGLAGARELFF
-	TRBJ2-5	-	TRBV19	TGTGCCAGTAGTCGGTCTCCCGAAGAGACCCAGTACTTC	CASSRSPEETQYF
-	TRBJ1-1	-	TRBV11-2	TGTGCCAGCAGAGTCACAGGCGCGATGAACACTGAAGCTTTCTTT	CASRVTGAMNTEAFF
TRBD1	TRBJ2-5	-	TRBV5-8	TGTGCCAGCAGCCTCGGGACAGACCACCAAGAGACCCAGTACTTC	CASSLGTDHQETQYF
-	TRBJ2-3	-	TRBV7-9	TGTGCCAGCAGCCCTGGGGAGGATACGCAGTATTTT	CASSPGEDTQYF
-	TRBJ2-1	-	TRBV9	TGTGCCAGCAGCACTCCCACGGTCGATGAGCAGTTCTTC	CASSTPTVDEQFF
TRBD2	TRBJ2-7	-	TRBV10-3	TGTGCCACCGAGCGGGAGGGGACCTACGAGCAGTACTTC	CATEREGTYEQYF
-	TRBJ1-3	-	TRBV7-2	TGTGCCAGCAGTTCGGGTGGGGCGAGCTCTGGAAACACCATATATTTT	CASSSGGASSGNTIYF
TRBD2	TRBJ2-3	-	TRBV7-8	TGTGCCAGCAGCCCGGGACTAGGTTATGATACGCAGTATTTT	CASSPGLGYDTQYF
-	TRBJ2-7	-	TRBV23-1	TGCGCCAGCAGACAGGGCTCCAATAACTACGAGCAGTACTTC	CASRQGSNNYEQYF
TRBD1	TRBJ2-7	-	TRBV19	TGTGCCAGTAGTGCCACCTCAGGGGGAGAGCAGTACTTC	CASSATSGGEQYF
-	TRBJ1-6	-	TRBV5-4	TGTGCCAGCCCCGGGTCGGCAGGCTCCTATAATTCACCCCTCCACTTT	CASPGSAGSYNSPLHF
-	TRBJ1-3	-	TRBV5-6	TGTGCCAGCAGCTTGGGGTACGGTTCCCGCGGAAACACCATATATTTT	CASSLGYGSRGNTIYF
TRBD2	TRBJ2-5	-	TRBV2	TGTGCCAGCAGCCTCAGACTAGCGGGAGGAGAGACCCAGTACTTC	CASSLRLAGGETQYF
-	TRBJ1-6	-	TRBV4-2	TGTGCCAGCAGCCCCACAGACAGGCGAACCTATTCACCCCTCCACTTT	CASSPTDRRTYSPLHF
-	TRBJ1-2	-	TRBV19	TGTGCCAGTAGTAAACAGGACCGGAGAGGCTACACCTTC	CASSKQDRRGYTF
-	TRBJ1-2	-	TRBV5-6	TGTGCCAGCAGCTTAGGGGAAAGTGGCTACACCTTC	CASSLGESGYTF
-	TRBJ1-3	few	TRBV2	TGTGCCAGCAGTTGGGAGGGTGACACCATATATTTT	CASSWEGDTIYF
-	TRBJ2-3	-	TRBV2	TGTGCCAGCAGTGAAGCGTCGAATGGTAGGGATACGCAGTATTTT	CASSEASNGRDTQYF
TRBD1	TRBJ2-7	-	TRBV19	TGTGCCTCCTCCGGGACAGGGGGCGGCGAGCAGTACTTC	CASSGTGGGEQYF
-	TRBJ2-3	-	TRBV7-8	TGTGCCAGCAGCTCCCCGGACCTAAGACTTCCTCACACAGATACGCAGTATTTT	CASSSPDLRLPHTDTQYF
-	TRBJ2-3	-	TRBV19	TGTGCCAGTAGTATAGGCGGGGAAAGCACAGATACGCAGTATTTT	CASSIGGESTDTQYF
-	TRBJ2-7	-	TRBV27	TGTGCCAGCAAACAGGGCTTTCGGCTAAACGAGCAGTACTTC	CASKQGFRLNEQYF
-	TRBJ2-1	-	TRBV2	TGTGCCAGCAGCGCCACATATGTGCACAATGAGCAGTTCTTC	CASSATYVHNEQFF
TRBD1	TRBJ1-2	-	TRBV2	TGTGCCAGCAGTGAAATAGGGGGACAGGGGCCGGGAGGCTACACCTTC	CASSEIGGQGPGGYTF
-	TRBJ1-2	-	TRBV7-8	TGTGCCAGCAGCTTGCTCACATGGGACGGCTACACCTTC	CASSLLTWDGYTF
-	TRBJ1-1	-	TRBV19	TGTGCCAGTAGCCTCGGGAGGGTAGGGACTGAAGCTTTCTTT	CASSLGRVGTEAFF
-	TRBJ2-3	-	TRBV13	TGTGCCAGCAGCGTCAGCCTTGAGGAGCGGGATACGCAGTATTTT	CASSVSLEERDTQYF